This T cell receptor (beta chain) was sequenced in a study of blood T cell repertoires in COVID-19 (TCRdb year 2020). About the study as a whole: Samples covering the acute and convalescent phases of COVID-19 were provided by collaborators in the United States, Italy and Spain. The prospective study material was composed of cDNA or gDNA derived from T cells, B-cell-depleted T cells, or PBMCs. Deeply sampled blood TCRbeta repertoires from subjects exposed to, actively infected with, or recovered from COVID-19 were included in the dataset. The repertoires were released in a freely available public database meant as a resource for research on the immune response to SARS-CoV-2. The samples were drawn from the first 160 participants of the ongoing ImmuneRACE study and from more than 1,000 subjects provided by 6 global collaborators. Nearly every sample came with metadata listing a de-identified subject ID, COVID-19 status, age in years and sex. Where HLA class I and class II types were available, the types were taken from metadata supplied by the sample provider, not from assay-based typing.

The immunoSEQ Assay, a bias-controlled multiplex PCR, was used to amplify TCRbeta CDR3 regions from genomic DNA. Per the authors' processing: The number of nucleated cells in each sample was estimated by amplification of reference gene primers within the assay. To quantify the absolute abundance of each unique TCRbeta CDR3 rearrangement, sequence reads were collapsed and filtered. Productive Simpson clonality was computed per sample as the square root of Simpson's diversity index over productive rearrangements. Sourced from immuneACCESS, this table was stored by TCRdb with only in-frame sequences that have V and J called. A share of the clones is absent; for the studies checked, an unresolved V gene accounts for under half, and the remainder has no known explanation. V, J and clone size derive from that table, while D and trimming were established from the DNA sequence. The sample data list about 430,000 clones, and 80% to 90% of these were observed just once. 0.95% to 1.3% of the sample rests with the top ten.

A word on this clone: The clone's antigen remains unknown. No quality values exist for individual bases; no much larger clone is one base distant.

General study outcomes and caveats: Clinical and demographic metadata were provided uncurated, with the amount varying by source and participant.

In the prospective study, participants were about 18 to 95 years old, resided in approximately 22 geographic areas of the United States, and were enrolled through a virtual design. Cohort assignment in the prospective study relied on participant-reported clinical history from a screening survey and a study questionnaire. Recovered participants in ImmuneRACE Cohort 3 were defined by two consecutive negative NP/OP PCR tests, clearance by a healthcare professional, or resolution of symptoms. Each participant in the prospective study had whole blood, serum and a nasopharyngeal or oropharyngeal swab collected by mobile phlebotomists. Participants in the prospective study had the option to provide additional blood draws and questionnaires over a roughly 2-month period. Blood samples from the prospective study were shipped frozen or at room temperature prior to DNA extraction. For CDR1 and CDR2, the germline V gene lists KGHDR and SFDVKD. Inclusive of the bounding cysteine and phenylalanine, the CDR3 is 15 residues long. The sequence is cut down to CDR3 DNA, 45 bases in frame from base 1. The germline V end is reduced by 6 bases and the J end by 2 bases; junction bases left unmatched: 5.

Recombination joined TRBV24-1 with TRBJ2-2; 7 bases in the middle match TRBD1. What was sequenced was PBMCs or T cells enriched from blood (not recorded which). The origin of this receptor is a young man who had recovered from COVID-19. The encoded CDR3 is CATSPGQFNTGELFF. The base sequence is TGTGCCACCAGTCCGGGACAGTTTAACACCGGGGAGCTGTTTTTT.